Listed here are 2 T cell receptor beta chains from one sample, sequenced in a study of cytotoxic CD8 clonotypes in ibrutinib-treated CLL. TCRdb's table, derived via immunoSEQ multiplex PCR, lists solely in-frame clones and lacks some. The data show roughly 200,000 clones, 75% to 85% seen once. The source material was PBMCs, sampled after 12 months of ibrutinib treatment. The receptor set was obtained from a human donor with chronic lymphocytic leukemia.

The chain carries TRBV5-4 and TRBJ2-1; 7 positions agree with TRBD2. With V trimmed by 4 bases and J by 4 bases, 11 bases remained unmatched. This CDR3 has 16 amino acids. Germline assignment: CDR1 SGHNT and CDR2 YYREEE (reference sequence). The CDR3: CASSLYRSGGYNEQFF. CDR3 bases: TGTGCCAGCAGCCTTTACAGATCGGGGGGATACAATGAGCAGTTCTTC.

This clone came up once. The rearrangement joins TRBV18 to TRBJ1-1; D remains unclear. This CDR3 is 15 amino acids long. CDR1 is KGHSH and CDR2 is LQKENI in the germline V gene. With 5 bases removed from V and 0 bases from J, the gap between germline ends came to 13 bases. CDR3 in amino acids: CASSIQRLLNTEAFF. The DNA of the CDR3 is TGTGCCAGCTCAATCCAGCGGCTGCTGAACACTGAAGCTTTCTTT.